The rows below give T cell receptor beta chains drawn from one sample of a study of radiotherapy plus CTLA-4 blockade in lung cancer. Using immunoSEQ multiplex PCR, the repertoire was profiled, and TCRdb retains in-frame clones only, with some absent. The sample consists of roughly 69,000 clones, about 72% of them appearing once. Sequences were derived from peripheral blood, sampled from a patient treated with radiotherapy plus ipilimumab. These receptors were taken from a human donor with non-small cell lung cancer whose response to radiotherapy plus ipilimumab could not be evaluated. Some clones in this sample may be carry-over from other donors' samples. Both conserved end residues are part of each CDR3. D genes are given only for firm matches. Clone size appears in some rows only: once, few, many, or a class for an expanded clone.

d_call	clone_size	j_call	v_call	cdr3_nt	cdr3_aa
TRBD1	-	TRBJ1-2	TRBV28	TGTGCCAGCAGTTTAGACAGGGGCCATGGCTACACCTTC	CASSLDRGHGYTF
TRBD2	-	TRBJ2-5	TRBV27	TGTGCCAGCAGTCCGCACCAACTAGCGGGGTACGAAGAGACCCAGTACTTC	CASSPHQLAGYEETQYF
TRBD1	-	TRBJ2-5	TRBV6-5	TGTGCCAGCAGCCCCCGGCCAGGGGGCCTAGAGACCCAGTACTTC	CASSPRPGGLETQYF
-	-	TRBJ1-1	TRBV28	TGTGCCAGCAGCAAAGGGGGTACGAACGCTGAAGCTTTCTTT	CASSKGGTNAEAFF
-	-	TRBJ2-3	TRBV5-1	TGCGCCAGCAGCCACTTGGAGCTCACAGATACGCAGTATTTT	CASSHLELTDTQYF
-	-	TRBJ1-2	TRBV6-6	TGTGCCAGCACCGAGGGGGGGGCAGGCACCTTC	CASTEGGAGTF
-	-	TRBJ2-7	TRBV29-1	TGCAGCGTGTCTGTTCCGGGTGGCTCCTACGAGCAGTACTTC	CSVSVPGGSYEQYF
-	-	TRBJ2-7	TRBV28	TGTGCCAGCAGTCCCGGGGACACGCCCTACGAGCAGTACTTC	CASSPGDTPYEQYF
-	-	TRBJ1-2	TRBV2	TGTGCCAGCAGTGCTACAGTAAGGGGCGCAGGTGGCTACACCTTC	CASSATVRGAGGYTF
-	-	TRBJ1-2	TRBV19	TGTGCCAGTTTTTGGACGGGTAGCGACTATGGCTACACCTTC	CASFWTGSDYGYTF
-	-	TRBJ2-2	TRBV29-1	TGCACCATCCTAGCCGAGGCCGGGGAGCTGTTTTTT	CTILAEAGELFF
TRBD2	-	TRBJ2-3	TRBV10-3	TGTGCCGTGGGGGGCGGGAGGACAGATACGCAGTATTTT	CAVGGGRTDTQYF
-	-	TRBJ2-6	TRBV4-3	TGCGCCAGCAGCCAAGACCCCGGGGTCGGGGCCAACGTCCTGACTTTC	CASSQDPGVGANVLTF
TRBD1	-	TRBJ2-5	TRBV7-8	TGTGCCAGCAGCTTAGTGGACAGGGGGCGTTATGAGACCCAGTACTTC	CASSLVDRGRYETQYF
-	-	TRBJ1-2	TRBV28	TGTGCCAGCAGTTTTTACAGCCCCTATGGCTACACCTTC	CASSFYSPYGYTF
TRBD1	-	TRBJ2-3	TRBV9	TGTGCCAGCAGCGAGCGCAGGGGGATCACAGATACGCAGTATTTT	CASSERRGITDTQYF
TRBD1	-	TRBJ2-7	TRBV5-1	TGCGCCAGCGCACCTTCAGGGGGCTACGAGCAGTACTTC	CASAPSGGYEQYF
-	-	TRBJ2-7	TRBV7-6	TGTGCCAGCAGCCCATTAGACAGCTCCTACGAGCAGTACTTC	CASSPLDSSYEQYF
TRBD2	-	TRBJ2-3	TRBV2	TGTGCCAGCAGTGGCCTGGGACTAGCGGGGGATACGCAGTATTTT	CASSGLGLAGDTQYF
-	-	TRBJ1-2	TRBV6-5	TGTGCCAGCAGTTACAGGGCGGGGGCGCGCGGCTACACCTTC	CASSYRAGARGYTF
-	-	TRBJ2-7	TRBV7-8	TGTGCCAGCAGCCCACGGGGACAACCGAACTACGAGCAGTACTTC	CASSPRGQPNYEQYF
-	-	TRBJ2-3	TRBV28	TGTGCCAGCAGTTTTGGGTGGGCCGAGACGCAGTATTTT	CASSFGWAETQYF
-	-	TRBJ1-6	TRBV6-1	TGTGCCAGCAGTGAACTGGGGGGTCGGGGTTCACCCCTCCACTTT	CASSELGGRGSPLHF
-	-	TRBJ2-3	TRBV7-7	TGTGCTAGCAGCTCCGGGGGGCTCGAAGATACGCAGTATTTT	CASSSGGLEDTQYF
-	large	TRBJ1-5	TRBV9	TGTGCCAGCAGCGTACAGGGCGGGGGACAGCCCCAGCATTTT	CASSVQGGGQPQHF
-	-	TRBJ1-5	TRBV7-5	TGTGCCAGAAGCTTAGGGGTAGGACAGGACATAGGGAGCAATCAGCCCCAGCATTTT	CARSLGVGQDIGSNQPQHF
-	-	TRBJ2-2	TRBV2	TGTGCCAGCAGTCGGGGTCGCGGCACCGGGGAGCTGTTTTTT	CASSRGRGTGELFF
TRBD2	-	TRBJ2-3	TRBV5-6	TGTGCCAGCAGCTTGGGCCTAGCGGGGGTAGCAGATACGCAGTATTTT	CASSLGLAGVADTQYF
-	-	TRBJ2-3	TRBV9	TGTGCCAGCAGCCCTCGGACAGCTAGCACAGATACGCAGTATTTT	CASSPRTASTDTQYF
-	few	TRBJ1-1	TRBV4-2	TGTGCCAGCAGCCAAGAGAGGGGGTCGAGGAACACTGAAGCTTTCTTT	CASSQERGSRNTEAFF
-	-	TRBJ1-5	TRBV7-9	TGTGCCAGCAGTGGGGGGGCCATAGAGAGGAATCAGCCCCAGCATTTT	CASSGGAIERNQPQHF
-	-	TRBJ1-2	TRBV4-3	TGCGCCAGCAGCCAAGGCGCTACTTATGGCTACACCTTC	CASSQGATYGYTF
TRBD1	few	TRBJ1-2	TRBV25-1	TGTGCCAGCAGTCCAGCCCCCGGACAGGGCCCCTATGGCTACACCTTC	CASSPAPGQGPYGYTF
-	-	TRBJ2-1	TRBV5-1	TGCGCCAGCAGCACCGATCCCGGCGGCTATGAGCAGTTCTTC	CASSTDPGGYEQFF
TRBD2	-	TRBJ2-1	TRBV5-1	TGCGCCAGCAGCCTTGGGACTAGCGGGAACTCGGGGGAGCAGTTCTTC	CASSLGTSGNSGEQFF
TRBD1	once	TRBJ2-1	TRBV7-6	TGTGCCAGCAGCTTAGGTCAGGGGGCCTACAATGAGCAGTTCTTC	CASSLGQGAYNEQFF